What follows are 9 T cell receptor beta chains derived from one specimen sequenced in a study of blood T cell repertoires in COVID-19. Clones were sequenced by immunoSEQ multiplex PCR, and TCRdb holds only the in-frame ones, with some missing. The sample has 35,000 to 50,000 clones, about 90% seen once. The sequencing input was peripheral blood. The receptors were sampled from a woman aged 40 to 49 with acute or convalescent COVID-19.

V is TRBV6-5 and J is TRBJ2-2, with TRBD1 matching over 9 bases. The CDR3 spans 15 residues. J lost 7 bases, V lost 0 bases, and 3 bases had no gene match. CDR1 and CDR2 (germline): MNHEY, SVGAGI. The CDR3 DNA follows: TGTGCCAGCAGTTACTCACAGGGGGCGCACGGGGAGCTGTTTTTT. Translated: CASSYSQGAHGELFF.

V is TRBV28 and J is TRBJ1-5, with TRBD1 matching over 8 bases. The length of the CDR3 is 16 residues. The trim removed 4 bases at V and 2 bases at J, leaving 7 bases unmatched. From germline, CDR1 is MDHEN and CDR2 SYDVKM. The CDR3, as DNA: TGTGCCAGCAGTTCCGCGGACAGGGACGGCAATCAGCCCCAGCATTTT. It is translated as CASSSADRDGNQPQHF.

This clone was detected only a few times. The chain recombines TRBV28 with TRBJ1-4; D may be TRBD1 (6 bases). The length of the CDR3 is 13 residues. Germline loops: CDR1 MDHEN, CDR2 SYDVKM. The V gene lost 8 bases and the J gene lost 4 bases, with 11 bases spanning the gap. CDR3 sequence reads: CASVGQHNEKLFF. CDR3 nucleotide sequence: TGTGCCAGCGTCGGACAGCATAATGAAAAACTGTTTTTT.

The CDR3 sequence is CASSPLRQQGITDTQYF. In DNA form, the CDR3 reads TGTGCCAGCAGTCCCCTCCGGCAACAGGGCATCACAGATACGCAGTATTTT. The V call is TRBV27, the J call TRBJ2-3; tentative D call: TRBD1 (6 bases). CDR1 and CDR2 from the germline V gene are MNHEY and SMNVEV (reference sequence). This CDR3 spans 17 amino acids. V gave up 5 bases and J gave up 2 bases, with 20 bases separating them.

The chain is built from TRBV14 and TRBJ2-2; the match to TRBD1 covers 12 bases. This CDR3 has 16 residues. Trimming cost V 2 bases and J 7 bases; bases outside gene matches: 5. The V gene's germline CDR1 is SGHDN and CDR2 FVKESK. Here the CDR3 reads CASSQPGQGAVGELFF. CDR3 bases: TGTGCCAGCAGCCAACCGGGACAGGGGGCGGTCGGGGAGCTGTTTTTT.

V usage is TRBV24-1 and J usage is TRBJ1-2, with D hard to call. The germline V and J ends were trimmed by 2 bases and 8 bases, with 11 bases remaining between them. The germline V gene has CDR1 KGHDR and CDR2 SFDVKD. The CDR3 extends over 13 amino acids. The CDR3 DNA reads TGTGCCACCAGTGATTCAACACGAGGAGGCTACACCTTC. This sequence encodes CATSDSTRGGYTF.

The chain carries TRBV2 and TRBJ1-1; TRBD1 aligns across 7 bases. Trimming took 6 bases from V and 4 from J; bases not matched to a gene: 8. Germline loops: CDR1 SNHLY, CDR2 FYNNEI. CDR3 length: 14 amino acids. The DNA for the CDR3 is TGTGCCAGCAGGAGACAGGGTCAGGGCACTGAAGCTTTCTTT. This translates into CASRRQGQGTEAFF.

The chain carries TRBV20-1 and TRBJ2-4; a weak D match, TRBD1 (5 bases). The CDR3 consists of 10 residues. Germline V gene sequence: CDR1 DFQATT, CDR2 SNEGSKA (reference sequence). V was clipped by 5 bases and J by 11 bases, with 10 bases between them. CDR3 amino acids: CSADSAFQYF. CDR3 sequence (DNA): TGCAGTGCTGACAGTGCATTTCAGTACTTC.

The genes are TRBV10-3 and TRBJ1-5; 9 bases line up with TRBD1. V was clipped by 2 bases and J by 6 bases; unmatched bases: 5. This CDR3 comprises 15 residues. In germline, CDR1 is ENHRY, CDR2 SYGVKD. The CDR3 loop reads CAISEEGQGGQPQHF. CDR3 in DNA: TGTGCCATCAGTGAGGAGGGACAGGGAGGTCAGCCCCAGCATTTT.